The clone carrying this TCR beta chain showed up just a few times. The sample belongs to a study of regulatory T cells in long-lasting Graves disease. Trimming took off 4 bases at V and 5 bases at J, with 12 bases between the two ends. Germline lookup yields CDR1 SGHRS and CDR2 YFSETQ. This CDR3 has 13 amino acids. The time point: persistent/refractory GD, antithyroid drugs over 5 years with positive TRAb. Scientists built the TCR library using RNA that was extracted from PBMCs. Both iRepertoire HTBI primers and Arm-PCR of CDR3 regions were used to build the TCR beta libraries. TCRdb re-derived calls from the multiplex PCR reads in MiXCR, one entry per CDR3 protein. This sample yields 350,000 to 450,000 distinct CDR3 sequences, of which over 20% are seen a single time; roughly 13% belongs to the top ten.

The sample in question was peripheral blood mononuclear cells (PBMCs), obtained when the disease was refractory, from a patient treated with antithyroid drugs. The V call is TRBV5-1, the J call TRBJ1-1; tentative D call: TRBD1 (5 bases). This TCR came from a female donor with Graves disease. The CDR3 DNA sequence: TGCGCCAGCAGCGGTATGGGGGGGACTGAAGCTTTCTTT. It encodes CASSGMGGTEAFF.